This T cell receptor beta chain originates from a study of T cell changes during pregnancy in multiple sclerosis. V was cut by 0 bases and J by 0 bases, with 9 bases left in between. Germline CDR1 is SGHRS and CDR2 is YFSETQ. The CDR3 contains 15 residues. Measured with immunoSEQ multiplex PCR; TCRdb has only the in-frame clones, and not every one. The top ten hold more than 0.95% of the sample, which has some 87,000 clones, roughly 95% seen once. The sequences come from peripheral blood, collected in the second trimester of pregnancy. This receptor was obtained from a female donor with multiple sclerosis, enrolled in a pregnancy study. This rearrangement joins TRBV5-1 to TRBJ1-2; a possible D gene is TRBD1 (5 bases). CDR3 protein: CASSLVGAANYGYTF. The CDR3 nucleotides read TGCGCCAGCAGCTTGGTAGGGGCGGCTAACTATGGCTACACCTTC.